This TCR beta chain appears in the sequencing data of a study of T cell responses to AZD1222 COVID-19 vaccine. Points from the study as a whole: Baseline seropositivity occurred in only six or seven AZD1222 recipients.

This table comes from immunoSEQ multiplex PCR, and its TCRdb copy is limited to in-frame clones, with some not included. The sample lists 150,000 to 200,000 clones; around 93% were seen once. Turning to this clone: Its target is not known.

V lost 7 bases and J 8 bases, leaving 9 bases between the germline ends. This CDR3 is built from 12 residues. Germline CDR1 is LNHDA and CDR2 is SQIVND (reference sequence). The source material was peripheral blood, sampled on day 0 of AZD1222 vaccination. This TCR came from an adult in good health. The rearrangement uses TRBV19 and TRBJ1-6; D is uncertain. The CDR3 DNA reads TGTGCCAGTAAGAACAGTGATTCACCCCTCCACTTT. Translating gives CASKNSDSPLHF. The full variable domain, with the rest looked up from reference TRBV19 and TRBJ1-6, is DGGITQSPKYLFRKEGQNVTLSCEQNLNHDAMYWYRQDPGQGLRLIYYSQIVNDFQKGDIAEGYSVSREKKESFPLTVTSAQKNPTAFYLCASKNSDSPLHFGNGTRLTVT.